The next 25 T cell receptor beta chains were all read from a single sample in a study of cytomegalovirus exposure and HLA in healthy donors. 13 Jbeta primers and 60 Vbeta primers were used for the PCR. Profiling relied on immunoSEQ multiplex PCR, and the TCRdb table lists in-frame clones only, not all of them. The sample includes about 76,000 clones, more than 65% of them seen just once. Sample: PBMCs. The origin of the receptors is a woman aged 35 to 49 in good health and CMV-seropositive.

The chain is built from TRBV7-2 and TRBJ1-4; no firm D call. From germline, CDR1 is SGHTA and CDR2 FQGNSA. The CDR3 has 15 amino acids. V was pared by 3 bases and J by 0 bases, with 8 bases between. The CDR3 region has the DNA TGTGCCAGCAGCTTGGGTCTAGCAACTAATGAAAAACTGTTTTTT. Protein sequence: CASSLGLATNEKLFF.

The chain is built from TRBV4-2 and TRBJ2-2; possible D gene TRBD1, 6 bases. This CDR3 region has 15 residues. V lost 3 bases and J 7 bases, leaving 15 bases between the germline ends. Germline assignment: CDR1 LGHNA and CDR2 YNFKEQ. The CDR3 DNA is TGTGCCAGCAGCCATGCCGACAGGCGAGACGGGGAGCTGTTTTTT. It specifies CASSHADRRDGELFF.

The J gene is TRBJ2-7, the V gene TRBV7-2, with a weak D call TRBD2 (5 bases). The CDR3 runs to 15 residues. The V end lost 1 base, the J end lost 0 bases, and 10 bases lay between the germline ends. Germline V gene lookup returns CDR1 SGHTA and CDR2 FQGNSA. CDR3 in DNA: TGTGCCAGCAGCTTAGGGGCGGGCGTCTCCTACGAGCAGTACTTC. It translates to CASSLGAGVSYEQYF.

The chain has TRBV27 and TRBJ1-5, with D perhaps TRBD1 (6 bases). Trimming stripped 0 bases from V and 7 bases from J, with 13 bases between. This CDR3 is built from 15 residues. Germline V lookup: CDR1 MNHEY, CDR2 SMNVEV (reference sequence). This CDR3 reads CASSLSPEGTQPQHF. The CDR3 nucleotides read TGTGCCAGCAGTTTATCGCCAGAGGGGACACAGCCCCAGCATTTT.

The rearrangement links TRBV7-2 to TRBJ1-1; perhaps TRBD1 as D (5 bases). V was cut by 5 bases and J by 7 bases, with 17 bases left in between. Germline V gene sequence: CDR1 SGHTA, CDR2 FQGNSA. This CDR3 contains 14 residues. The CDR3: CASSPGGPRVEAFF. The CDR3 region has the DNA TGTGCCAGCAGCCCGGGGGGTCCTCGTGTTGAAGCTTTCTTT.

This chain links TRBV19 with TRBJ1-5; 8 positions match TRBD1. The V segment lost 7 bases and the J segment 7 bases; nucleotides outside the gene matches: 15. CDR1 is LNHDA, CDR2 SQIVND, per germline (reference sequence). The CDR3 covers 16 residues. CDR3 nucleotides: TGTGCCAGTAACACACTCCGGACAGGGCTGGGACAGCCCCAGCATTTT. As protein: CASNTLRTGLGQPQHF.

The CDR3 DNA follows: TGTGCCAGCAGCTTGCAGGGAGGGGGTTCCTACGAGCAGTACTTC. Amino acid sequence: CASSLQGGGSYEQYF. The chain recombines TRBV7-6 with TRBJ2-7; D might be TRBD2 (7 bases). Per germline, CDR1 SGHVS and CDR2 FNYEAQ. The CDR3 length is 15 residues. Trimming removed 3 bases from V and 1 base from J, with 13 bases in between.

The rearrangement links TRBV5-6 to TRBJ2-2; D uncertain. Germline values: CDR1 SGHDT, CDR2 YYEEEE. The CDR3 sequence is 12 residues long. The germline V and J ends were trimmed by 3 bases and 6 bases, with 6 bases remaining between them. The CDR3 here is CASSWASGELFF. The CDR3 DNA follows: TGTGCCAGCAGCTGGGCCTCCGGGGAGCTGTTTTTT. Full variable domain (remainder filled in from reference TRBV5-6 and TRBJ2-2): DAGVTQSPTHLIKTRGQQVTLRCSPKSGHDTVSWYQQALGQGPQFIFQYYEEEERQRGNFPDRFSGHQFPNYSSELNVNALLLGDSALYLCASSWASGELFFGEGSRLTVL.

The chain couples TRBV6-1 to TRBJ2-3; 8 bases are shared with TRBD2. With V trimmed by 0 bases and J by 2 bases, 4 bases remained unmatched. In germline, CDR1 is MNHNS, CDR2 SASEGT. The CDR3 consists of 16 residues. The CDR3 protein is CASSEARGAFTDTQYF. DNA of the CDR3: TGTGCCAGCAGTGAAGCGCGGGGGGCCTTCACAGATACGCAGTATTTT.

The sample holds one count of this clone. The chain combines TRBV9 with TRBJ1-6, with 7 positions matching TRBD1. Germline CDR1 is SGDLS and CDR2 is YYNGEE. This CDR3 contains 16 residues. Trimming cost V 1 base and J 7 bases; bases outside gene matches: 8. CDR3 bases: TGTGCCAGCAGCGTAAAACCGGGACAGCCCAATTCACCCCTCCACTTT. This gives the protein CASSVKPGQPNSPLHF.

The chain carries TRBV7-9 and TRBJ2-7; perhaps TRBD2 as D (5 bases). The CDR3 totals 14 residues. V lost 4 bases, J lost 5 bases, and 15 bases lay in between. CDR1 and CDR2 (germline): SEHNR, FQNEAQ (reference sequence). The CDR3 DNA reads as TGTGCCAGCAGCTGGACCACCAGCGGAAACGAGCAGTACTTC. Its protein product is CASSWTTSGNEQYF.

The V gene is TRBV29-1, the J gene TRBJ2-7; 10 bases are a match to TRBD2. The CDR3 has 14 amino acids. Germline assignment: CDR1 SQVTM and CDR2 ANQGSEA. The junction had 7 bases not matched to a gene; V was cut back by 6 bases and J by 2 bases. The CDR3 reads CSVPGLAEPYEQYF. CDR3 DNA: TGCAGCGTCCCCGGACTAGCGGAGCCCTACGAGCAGTACTTC.

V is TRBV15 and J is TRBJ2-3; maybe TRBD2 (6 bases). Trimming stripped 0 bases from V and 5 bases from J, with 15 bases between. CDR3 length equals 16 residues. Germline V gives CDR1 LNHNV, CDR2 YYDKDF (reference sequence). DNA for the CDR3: TGTGCCACCAGCAGAGATCAGGAGGGGCCTGGAGATACGCAGTATTTT. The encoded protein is CATSRDQEGPGDTQYF.

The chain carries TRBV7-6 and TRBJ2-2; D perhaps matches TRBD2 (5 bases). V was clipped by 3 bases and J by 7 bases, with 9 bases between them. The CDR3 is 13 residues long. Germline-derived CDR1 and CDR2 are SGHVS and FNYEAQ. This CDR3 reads CASSLTNHGELFF. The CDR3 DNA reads TGTGCCAGCAGCTTGACTAATCACGGGGAGCTGTTTTTT. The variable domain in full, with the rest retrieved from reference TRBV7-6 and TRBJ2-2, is GAGVSQSPRYKVTKRGQDVALRCDPISGHVSLYWYRQALGQGPEFLTYFNYEAQQDKSGLPNDRFSAERPEGSISTLTIQRTEQRDSAMYRCASSLTNHGELFFGEGSRLTVL.

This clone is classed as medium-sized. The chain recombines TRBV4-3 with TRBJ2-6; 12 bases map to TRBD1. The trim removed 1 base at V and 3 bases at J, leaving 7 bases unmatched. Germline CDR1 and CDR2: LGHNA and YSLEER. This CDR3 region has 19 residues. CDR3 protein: CASSQGVGTGGDGANVLTF. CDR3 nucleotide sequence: TGCGCCAGCAGCCAAGGAGTCGGGACAGGGGGCGATGGGGCCAACGTCCTGACTTTC.

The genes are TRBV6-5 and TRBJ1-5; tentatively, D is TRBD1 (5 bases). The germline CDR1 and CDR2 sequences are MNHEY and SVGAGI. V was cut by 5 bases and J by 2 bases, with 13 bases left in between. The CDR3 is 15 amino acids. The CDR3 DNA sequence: TGTGCCAGCAGTCCCCGGGGGGATGGCAATCAGCCCCAGCATTTT. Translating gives CASSPRGDGNQPQHF.

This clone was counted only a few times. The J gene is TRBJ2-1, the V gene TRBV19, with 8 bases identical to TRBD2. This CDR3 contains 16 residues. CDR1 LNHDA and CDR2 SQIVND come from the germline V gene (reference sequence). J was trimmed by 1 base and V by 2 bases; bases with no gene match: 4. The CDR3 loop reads CASSIRASGSYNEQFF. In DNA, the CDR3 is TGTGCCAGTAGTATACGGGCTAGCGGGTCCTACAATGAGCAGTTCTTC.

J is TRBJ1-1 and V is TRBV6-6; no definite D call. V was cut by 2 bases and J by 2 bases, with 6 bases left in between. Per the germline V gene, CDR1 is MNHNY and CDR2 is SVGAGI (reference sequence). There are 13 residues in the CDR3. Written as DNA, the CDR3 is TGTGCCAGCAGTTACGCGGCAAACACTGAAGCTTTCTTT. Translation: CASSYAANTEAFF.

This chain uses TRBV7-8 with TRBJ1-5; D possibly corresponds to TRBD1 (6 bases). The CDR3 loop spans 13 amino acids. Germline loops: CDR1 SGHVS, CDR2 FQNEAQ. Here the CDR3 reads CASRQGRDQPQHF. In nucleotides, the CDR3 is TGTGCTTCGAGGCAGGGGCGCGACCAGCCCCAGCATTTT.

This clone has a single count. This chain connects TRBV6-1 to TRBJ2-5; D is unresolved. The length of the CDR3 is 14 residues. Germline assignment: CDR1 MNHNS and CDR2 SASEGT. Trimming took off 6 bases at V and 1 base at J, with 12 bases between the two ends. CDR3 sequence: CASSGRFFQETQYF. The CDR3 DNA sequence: TGTGCCAGCAGCGGCAGGTTCTTCCAAGAGACCCAGTACTTC.

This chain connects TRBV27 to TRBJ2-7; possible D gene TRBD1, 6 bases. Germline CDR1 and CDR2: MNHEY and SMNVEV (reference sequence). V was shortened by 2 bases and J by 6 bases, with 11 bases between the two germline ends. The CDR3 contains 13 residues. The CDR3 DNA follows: TGTGCCAGCAGTTTAGGCACAGGGTTCGAGCAGTACTTC. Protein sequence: CASSLGTGFEQYF.

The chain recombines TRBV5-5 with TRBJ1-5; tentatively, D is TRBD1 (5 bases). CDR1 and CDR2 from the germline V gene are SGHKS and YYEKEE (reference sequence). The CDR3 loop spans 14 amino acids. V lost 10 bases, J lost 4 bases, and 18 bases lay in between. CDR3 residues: CAAPVGGKNQPQHF. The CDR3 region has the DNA TGTGCCGCCCCTGTCGGGGGGAAGAATCAGCCCCAGCATTTT.

The CDR3 sequence: CASKKGGTGDQETQYF. The DNA of the CDR3 is TGTGCCAGCAAAAAAGGCGGGACCGGTGACCAAGAGACCCAGTACTTC. This sequence joins TRBV5-4 and TRBJ2-5, with D possibly being TRBD2 (6 bases). The CDR3 is made up of 16 amino acids. Between the trimmed V and J ends, which lost 6 bases and 0 bases, there was a span of 18 bases. Germline loops: CDR1 SGHNT, CDR2 YYREEE (reference sequence).

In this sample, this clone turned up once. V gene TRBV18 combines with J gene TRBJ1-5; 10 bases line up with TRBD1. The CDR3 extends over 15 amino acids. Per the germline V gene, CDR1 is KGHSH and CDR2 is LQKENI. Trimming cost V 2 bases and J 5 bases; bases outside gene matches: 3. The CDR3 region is CASSPGTGDHQPQHF. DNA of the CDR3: TGTGCCAGCTCACCAGGGACAGGGGACCATCAGCCCCAGCATTTT.

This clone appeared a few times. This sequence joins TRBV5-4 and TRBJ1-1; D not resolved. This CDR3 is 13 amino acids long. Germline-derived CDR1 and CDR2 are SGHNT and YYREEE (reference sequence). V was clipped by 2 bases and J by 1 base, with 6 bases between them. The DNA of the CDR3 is TGTGCCAGCAGCTTCTACCCGAACACTGAAGCTTTCTTT. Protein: CASSFYPNTEAFF.